The clone carrying this T cell receptor beta chain was detected ten times or more. Time point of the sample: patch test 1, 2 weeks after DPC sensitization. As for treatment: therapeutic diphenylcyclopropenone sensitization with weekly scalp DPC. TCRdb re-analysed the RACE reads in MiXCR, keeping a single row per CDR3 protein. The sample consists of 65,000 to 80,000 distinct CDR3 sequences, 10% of them appearing once. This entry belongs to a study of human T cells and chemical hapten exposure. The source was whole blood, collected in connection with sensitization to the hapten diphenylcyclopropenone (DPC). This receptor was identified in a woman between 45 and 60 years old with alopecia areata. Some clones in this sample may be carry-over from other donors' samples.

The CDR3 DNA reads as TGTGCCAGCAGCGCGGTCTATAAGACGGATGAGCAGTTCTTC. Protein sequence: CASSAVYKTDEQFF. The chain uses TRBV2 and TRBJ2-1; D is unresolved. The ends were cut back, 6 bases at V and 8 bases at J, with 17 bases in the middle. The CDR3 is 14 amino acids. Germline CDR1 is SNHLY and CDR2 is FYNNEI.